The T cell receptor (beta chain) under discussion was sequenced for a study of cytomegalovirus exposure and HLA in healthy donors. CDR3 length equals 15 residues. The germline V gene encodes CDR1 SGHTA and CDR2 FQGNSA. V was shortened by 1 base and J by 3 bases, with 10 bases between the two germline ends. Researchers ran the PCR with 60 Vbeta and 13 Jbeta primers. The method was immunoSEQ multiplex PCR; TCRdb's version includes in-frame clones alone and lacks a portion of them. The repertoire has over 50,000 clones, 60% to 70% of them found once; the top ten carry roughly 17%. This clone was counted once.

The rearrangement uses TRBV7-2 and TRBJ1-5, with D possibly TRBD1 on 6 matching bases. The sequence was collected from a man in his forties in good health and CMV-seropositive. The material sequenced was PBMCs. The CDR3 is CASSLGGHPNQPQHF. The DNA of the CDR3 is TGTGCCAGCAGCTTAGGGGGGCACCCCAATCAGCCCCAGCATTTT.